This note documents a single T cell receptor (beta chain) sequence. Its antigen is not yet known. Within one base of it there is no much larger clone, and no base qualities were kept. These data are taken from a study of regulatory T cells in long-lasting Graves disease (dated by TCRdb to about 2021). In terms of the full investigation: Persistent Graves' disease meant more than 5 years of antithyroid drug treatment with TSH receptor autoantibodies that stayed positive. This study used TCR sequencing and RNA sequencing of peripheral blood to compare persistent Graves' disease patients against newly diagnosed Graves' disease patients. Antithyroid drugs had been taken for 8.5 to 12 years on average by persistent Graves' disease patients in the clinical cohort. The study took place in China and was registered as a clinical trial. A total of about 33 samples underwent TCR sequencing, from roughly 13 patients with persistent Graves' disease and some 20 patients with newly diagnosed Graves' disease.

Per the germline V gene, SGHRS is the CDR1 and YFSETQ is the CDR2. V is reduced by 0 bases and J by 6 bases, leaving a spacing of 18 bases between them. Including the terminal cysteine and phenylalanine, the CDR3 comprises 16 residues. Only the CDR3 DNA stays, 48 bases, in frame from base 1. The time point label here, explained by the study, means: persistent/refractory GD, antithyroid drugs over 5 years with positive TRAb. For both TCR sequencing and RNA sequencing, RNA was extracted from PBMCs using TRIzol. Graves' disease was diagnosed according to American Thyroid Association guidelines. Patients for the study were recruited at an endocrinology department in Xi'an, China. Each patient gave around 9 milliliters of peripheral blood, collected in an EDTA anticoagulant tube. Ficoll Paque Plus density gradient separation was used to isolate PBMCs, and no further T cell sorting was done. An Agilent 2100 Bioanalyzer and agarose gel were used to check RNA quality, while a NanoDrop 2000 measured RNA concentration.

The protocol used for the library was multiplex PCR. Data came from an Illumina HiSeq 4000. CDR3 regions were amplified by Arm-PCR with iRepertoire HTBI primers to construct TCR beta libraries. Gel purification was performed on PCR products prior to sequencing. The original methods were these. A total of around 59 TRBV and about 13 TRBJ segments were identified across samples and were used for gene usage analysis of CDR3 amino acid clonotypes. Filtered high-quality paired reads were merged into contigs using COPE and FqMerger. BLAST was used to align contigs to IMGT TRBV, TRBD and TRBJ reference genes, with CDR3 defined following IMGT. Highly expanded clones were defined as clonotypes with a frequency above 0.1%. Shannon entropy served as the measure of repertoire diversity, while the Gini coefficient captured V-J evenness. Clonotypes shared by more than one individual were considered public. TCRdb handled the public reads itself, with Q25 trimming in fastp and clone calling in MiXCR, and kept productive beta chains. For every CDR3 protein sequence, its rows merge into one entry that carries the most common genes and DNA. The V and J calls were not made by the authors but by TCRdb's processing. Across this sample there are 400,000 to 500,000 distinct CDR3 sequences, with roughly a fifth seen only once. The biggest ten clones account for 14% of the sample.

Results the study describes overall, beyond this receptor: More public clonotypes were shared among persistent patients (under 3,000) than among newly diagnosed patients (more than 950). Compared with newly diagnosed patients, persistent Graves' disease patients had lower TCR Shannon entropy and fewer highly expanded clones, which suggests clonal expansion. Only peripheral blood was studied, because thyroid tissue, the primary lesion, was inaccessible. Persistent disease showed preferential use of TRBV28, TRBJ1-2 and TRBJ2-5, whereas newly diagnosed disease favored TRBV20-1 and TRBJ2-1. The authors noted that the small sample size was a limitation that may lower accuracy. Sequencing and analysis were limited to the TCR beta chain.

This sequence uses TRBV5-1 and TRBJ1-1, with the identity of the D gene unclear. This receptor was taken from a female donor with Graves disease. The specimen was peripheral blood mononuclear cells (PBMCs), collected when the disease was refractory, from a patient treated with antithyroid drugs. The nucleotide sequence reads as follows: TGCGCCAGCAGCTTGGGTTATGGGGATCGTTGGGCTGAAGCTTTCTTT. The encoded protein is CASSLGYGDRWAEAFF.